Below, 24 T cell receptor beta chains from the same sample are listed, as sequenced in a study of T-cell reconstitution after alpha-beta-depleted transplantation in children. As it was prepared, the TCRbeta library received unique molecular identifiers. TCRdb re-called the PCR reads through MiXCR, storing one row per CDR3 protein. There are roughly 500,000 distinct CDR3 sequences in the sample; approximately 32% occur only once, and more than 2% lies in the top ten. The sample in question was PBMCs from the stem cell graft donor, obtained from the stem cell graft. The receptors come from a human donor who donated a stem cell graft to a child with aplastic anemia.

The chain has TRBV24-1 and TRBJ2-1, with D maybe TRBD1 (6 bases). CDR3 length: 13 amino acids. Per the germline V gene, CDR1 is KGHDR and CDR2 is SFDVKD. V was pared by 7 bases and J by 4 bases, with 10 bases between. The CDR3 sequence: CATRGDRYNEQFF. In nucleotides, the CDR3 is TGTGCCACCAGGGGAGACAGGTACAATGAGCAGTTCTTC.

This clonotype was counted between two and nine times. The chain carries TRBV7-9 and TRBJ2-4; the match to TRBD2 covers 11 bases. The trim removed 5 bases at V and 0 bases at J, leaving 6 bases unmatched. CDR3 size: 17 residues. CDR1 and CDR2 (germline): SEHNR, FQNEAQ (reference sequence). The CDR3 coding sequence is TGTGCCAGCAGCATTCTAGCGGGAGGCTTAGCCAAAAACATTCAGTACTTC. Its protein product is CASSILAGGLAKNIQYF.

The chain links TRBV9 to TRBJ2-1; no firm D call. Germline assignment: CDR1 SGDLS and CDR2 YYNGEE. V lost 0 bases and J 0 bases, leaving 7 bases between the germline ends. This CDR3 spans 15 amino acids. In nucleotides, the CDR3 is TGTGCCAGCAGCGTAGAACCGAGCTCCTACAATGAGCAGTTCTTC. Its protein product is CASSVEPSSYNEQFF.

This clonotype turned up a few times. This chain joins TRBV7-2 and TRBJ2-7, with D possibly being TRBD2 (6 bases). CDR3 length: 15 amino acids. Deletions cut 5 bases from V and 1 base from J, with 15 bases between. The germline CDR1 and CDR2 sequences are SGHTA and FQGNSA. Here the CDR3 reads CASSNQDYFSYEQYF. DNA of the CDR3: TGTGCCAGCAGCAACCAGGACTACTTTTCCTACGAGCAGTACTTC.

The table lists this clonotype with a few counts. The V and J genes are TRBV12-3 or TRBV12-4 and TRBJ1-1, with 10 bases aligning to TRBD1. The ends lost 7 bases at V and 5 bases at J; junction bases unmatched: 4. This CDR3 is 13 amino acids long. The CDR3 nucleotides are TGTGCCAGCAAGGGACAGGGGTGGACTGAAGCTTTCTTT. Translated, it gives CASKGQGWTEAFF.

This clonotype showed up just a few times. This CDR3 reads CSAREPQRVAKNIQYF. In DNA, the CDR3 is TGCAGTGCTAGAGAGCCCCAGCGGGTAGCCAAAAACATTCAGTACTTC. This chain links TRBV20-1 with TRBJ2-4; D is perhaps TRBD2 (6 bases). CDR1 and CDR2 (germline): DFQATT, SNEGSKA (reference sequence). The CDR3 covers 16 residues. Trimming left V 0 bases short and J 0 bases short, with 12 bases between.

The V call is TRBV20-1, the J call TRBJ2-3; D not resolved. V was shortened by 3 bases and J by 4 bases, with 11 bases between the two germline ends. Germline V gene sequence: CDR1 DFQATT, CDR2 SNEGSKA (reference sequence). The CDR3 has 13 residues. CDR3 coding DNA: TGCAGTGCTAGTGAACGACCCGCAGATACGCAGTATTTT. It is translated as CSASERPADTQYF.

This clonotype was seen a handful of times. The chain employs TRBV14 and TRBJ1-1; no reliable D call. CDR1 and CDR2 from the germline V gene are SGHDN and FVKESK. The CDR3 has 14 amino acids. V lost 0 bases to trimming and J lost 2 bases, with 7 bases between them. Here the CDR3 DNA reads TGTGCCAGCAGCCAAGATCTACTCAACACTGAAGCTTTCTTT. Translating gives CASSQDLLNTEAFF.

The chain links TRBV18 to TRBJ1-4, with D uncertain. Germline CDR1 is KGHSH and CDR2 is LQKENI. This CDR3 region has 15 residues. V was clipped by 1 base and J by 8 bases, with 14 bases between them. The CDR3 region is CASSPRGVVEEKLFF. The DNA for the CDR3 is TGTGCCAGCTCACCACGGGGTGTCGTGGAAGAAAAACTGTTTTTT.

The chain carries TRBV5-4 and TRBJ1-1, with D possibly TRBD1 on 5 matching bases. The CDR3 has 13 amino acids. Trimming shortened V by 0 bases and J by 6 bases, and 9 bases separated the two germline ends. Germline lookup yields CDR1 SGHNT and CDR2 YYREEE (reference sequence). The CDR3 loop is CASSLAAGSEAFF. The CDR3, as DNA: TGTGCCAGCAGCTTGGCCGCAGGGTCTGAAGCTTTCTTT.

The CDR3 nucleotides are TGTGCCAGCAGTTTAGGGCTAGCGGGAGGAGAGGGTAATGAGCAGTTCTTC. This encodes CASSLGLAGGEGNEQFF. The gene calls are TRBV12-3 or TRBV12-4 and TRBJ2-1, with 11 bases identical to TRBD2. V trimming: 1 base; J trimming: 7 bases; junction bases outside the gene matches: 9. The CDR3 has 17 amino acids.

This clonotype was seen a few times. The chain uses TRBV5-6 and TRBJ2-7, with D possibly matching TRBD1 (5 bases). Per the germline V gene, CDR1 is SGHDT and CDR2 is YYEEEE. The CDR3 covers 13 residues. V was pared by 5 bases and J by 1 base, with 10 bases between. In DNA, the CDR3 is TGTGCCAGCAGACACCAGGGATCCTACGAGCAGTACGTC. Its translation: CASRHQGSYEQYV.

The J gene is TRBJ2-3, the V gene TRBV12-3 or TRBV12-4; no firm D call. There are 16 residues in the CDR3. V was trimmed by 1 base and J by 5 bases, leaving 16 bases between them. CDR3 in amino acids: CASSLVLTSIVDTQYF. The CDR3 DNA follows: TGTGCCAGCAGTTTAGTTCTGACTTCGATTGTAGATACGCAGTATTTT.

The gene calls are TRBV7-9 and TRBJ1-1; D is unresolved. Germline V gene data show CDR1 as SEHNR and CDR2 as FQNEAQ (reference sequence). V was clipped by 5 bases and J by 3 bases, with 16 bases between them. The CDR3 covers 15 residues. As DNA, the CDR3 is TGTGCCAGCAGCGTCGTCGACTTAGGGTACACTGAAGCTTTCTTT. Residues: CASSVVDLGYTEAFF.

The gene calls are TRBV7-2 and TRBJ2-7; D may be TRBD2 (5 bases). The CDR3 runs to 13 residues. Germline V CDR1 and CDR2: SGHTA, FQGNSA. Trimming removed 1 base at V and 4 bases at J, with 8 bases between. The CDR3 region is CASSLGSGYEQYV. The CDR3 coding sequence is TGTGCCAGCAGCTTAGGGTCGGGATACGAGCAGTACGTC.

CDR3 region: CASSLPPGLAGNEQFF. The DNA for the CDR3 is TGTGCCAGCAGTCTCCCCCCGGGGCTAGCGGGCAATGAGCAGTTCTTC. V usage is TRBV27 and J usage is TRBJ2-1; 8 nucleotides match TRBD2. Germline V CDR1 and CDR2: MNHEY, SMNVEV (reference sequence). With V trimmed by 5 bases and J by 6 bases, 12 bases remained unmatched. This CDR3 has 16 residues.

This rearrangement joins TRBV7-9 to TRBJ1-2; D is perhaps TRBD1 (5 bases). V lost 5 bases and J lost 0, with 13 bases in between. From germline, CDR1 is SEHNR and CDR2 FQNEAQ (reference sequence). The CDR3 is 15 residues long. CDR3 in DNA: TGTGCCAGCAGCACAGGAAGCGCTACTAACTATGGCTACACCTTC. Translated: CASSTGSATNYGYTF.

A few counts support this clonotype. The chain combines TRBV20-1 with TRBJ1-6, with D possibly matching TRBD1 (6 bases). CDR3 length equals 14 residues. Per the germline V gene, CDR1 is DFQATT and CDR2 is SNEGSKA (reference sequence). Trimming stripped 6 bases from V and 8 bases from J, with 17 bases between. The chain's CDR3 is CSANHGRGHSPLHF. The CDR3 nucleotides are TGCAGTGCGAATCACGGCAGGGGTCATTCACCCCTCCACTTT.

J is TRBJ2-1 and V is TRBV19; 7 bases map to TRBD2. Trimming cost V 2 bases and J 4 bases; bases outside gene matches: 5. The germline V gene has CDR1 LNHDA and CDR2 SQIVND (reference sequence). This CDR3 is built from 15 residues. CDR3 in amino acids: CASSIRREPYNEQFF. The CDR3 DNA is TGTGCCAGTAGTATACGGCGGGAGCCGTACAATGAGCAGTTCTTC. The entire variable domain, with the rest obtained from reference TRBV19 and TRBJ2-1, is as follows: DGGITQSPKYLFRKEGQNVTLSCEQNLNHDAMYWYRQDPGQGLRLIYYSQIVNDFQKGDIAEGYSVSREKKESFPLTVTSAQKNPTAFYLCASSIRREPYNEQFFGPGTRLTVL.

This clonotype showed up just a few times. The chain is built from TRBV20-1 and TRBJ1-4; TRBD1 matches at 10 bases. Germline assignment: CDR1 DFQATT and CDR2 SNEGSKA (reference sequence). This CDR3 contains 14 residues. The junction had 8 bases not matched to a gene; V was cut back by 6 bases and J by 7 bases. CDR3 bases: TGCAGTGCCCGAGGAGGGACAGGGGTTGAAAAACTGTTTTTT. Protein product: CSARGGTGVEKLFF.

The rearrangement links TRBV20-1 to TRBJ2-1; D not resolved. The CDR3 contains 16 residues. Trimming pared 3 bases from V and 4 bases from J, leaving 19 bases between. CDR1 is DFQATT and CDR2 is SNEGSKA in the germline V gene (reference sequence). CDR3 protein: CSASRLGHPPYNEQFF. Here the CDR3 DNA reads TGCAGTGCTAGCCGCCTAGGGCATCCTCCTTACAATGAGCAGTTCTTC.

This sequence joins TRBV5-1 and TRBJ2-1; 14 bases are a match to TRBD2. Trimming cost V 0 bases and J 8 bases; bases outside gene matches: 7. The CDR3 has 17 amino acids. Germline V gene data show CDR1 as SGHRS and CDR2 as YFSETQ. CDR3 bases: TGCGCCAGCAGCTTGGTTGCCGGGACTAGCGGGAGCCATGAGCAGTTCTTC. Encoded protein: CASSLVAGTSGSHEQFF.

V and J are TRBV27 and TRBJ1-5; 7 bases match TRBD1. The CDR3 is made up of 17 amino acids. Looked up from germline, CDR1 is MNHEY and CDR2 is SMNVEV (reference sequence). After removal of 2 bases from V and 4 bases from J, the junction contained 11 bases not matched to a gene. CDR3 coding DNA: TGTGCCAGCAGTTTAGCAGGGGGGGGAAGGGGGAATCAGCCCCAGCATTTT. Translated, it gives CASSLAGGGRGNQPQHF.

This clonotype was found a few times. The chain combines TRBV5-1 with TRBJ2-1; 7 bases align to TRBD2. The CDR3 totals 15 residues. Germline-derived CDR1 and CDR2 are SGHRS and YFSETQ. V shed 4 bases and J 6 bases; nucleotides not matched to a gene: 10. The CDR3 here is CASSPAGERRNEQFF. The CDR3 DNA reads TGCGCCAGCAGCCCCGCGGGGGAGAGGCGCAATGAGCAGTTCTTC.